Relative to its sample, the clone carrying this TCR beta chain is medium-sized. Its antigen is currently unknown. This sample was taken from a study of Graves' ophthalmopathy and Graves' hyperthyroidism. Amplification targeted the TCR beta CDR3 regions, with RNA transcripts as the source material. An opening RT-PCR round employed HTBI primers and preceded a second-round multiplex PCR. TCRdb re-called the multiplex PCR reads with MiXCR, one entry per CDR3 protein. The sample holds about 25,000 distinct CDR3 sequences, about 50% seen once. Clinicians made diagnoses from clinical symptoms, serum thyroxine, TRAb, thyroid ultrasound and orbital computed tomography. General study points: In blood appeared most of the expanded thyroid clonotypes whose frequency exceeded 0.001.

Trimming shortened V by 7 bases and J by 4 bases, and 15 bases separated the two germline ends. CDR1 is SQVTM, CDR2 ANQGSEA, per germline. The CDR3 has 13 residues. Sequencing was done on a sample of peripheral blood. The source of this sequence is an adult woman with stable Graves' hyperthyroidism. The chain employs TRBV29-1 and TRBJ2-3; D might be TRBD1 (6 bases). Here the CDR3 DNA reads TGCAGCGCCTCAGGGGTCATTGCAGATACGCAGTATTTT. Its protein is CSASGVIADTQYF.